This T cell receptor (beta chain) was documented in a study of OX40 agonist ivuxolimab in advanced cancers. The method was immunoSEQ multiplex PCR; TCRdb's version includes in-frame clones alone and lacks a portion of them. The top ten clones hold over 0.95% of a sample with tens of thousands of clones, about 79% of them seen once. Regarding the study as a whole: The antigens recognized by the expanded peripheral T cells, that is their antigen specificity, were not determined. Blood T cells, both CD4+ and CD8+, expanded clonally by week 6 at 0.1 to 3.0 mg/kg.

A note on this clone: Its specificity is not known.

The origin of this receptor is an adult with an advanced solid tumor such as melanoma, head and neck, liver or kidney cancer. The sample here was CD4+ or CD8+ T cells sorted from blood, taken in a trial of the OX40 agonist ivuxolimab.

CDR3 amino acids: CASSERGYTEAFF. As DNA, the CDR3 is TGTGCCAGCAGCGAAAGGGGTTACACTGAAGCTTTCTTT. The V gene is TRBV11-2, the J gene TRBJ1-1; a weak D match, TRBD1 (5 bases). CDR1 SGHAT and CDR2 FQNNGV come from the germline V gene. V lost 5 bases to trimming and J lost 3 bases, with 10 bases between them. The CDR3 length is 13 residues.